This TCR beta chain is drawn from a study of blood T cell repertoires in COVID-19 (dated by TCRdb to 2018 to 2020). With regard to the full study: Collaborator samples came from the United States, Italy and Spain and covered acute and convalescent phases of COVID-19. Subjects who had been exposed to COVID-19, were actively infected with it, or had recovered from it provided the deeply sampled blood TCRbeta repertoires that made up the dataset. The sample metadata nearly always contained a de-identified subject ID, COVID-19 status, age in years and sex. The prospective study material was composed of cDNA or gDNA derived from T cells, B-cell-depleted T cells, or PBMCs. The repertoires were made available in a free public database intended to serve as a resource for research on the immune response to SARS-CoV-2. The samples were drawn from two sources: the first 160 participants of the ongoing ImmuneRACE study, and about 1,300 subjects contributed by 6 global collaborators. Where available, HLA class I and class II types were obtained from metadata supplied by the sample provider rather than from assay-based typing.

What the study reported, not specific to this receptor: How much clinical and demographic metadata was included differed by source and by participant, and the metadata was provided uncurated.

The immunoSEQ Assay, a bias-controlled multiplex PCR, was used to amplify TCRbeta CDR3 regions from genomic DNA. In the source study's methods: Nucleated cell counts per sample were estimated from amplification of reference gene primers within the assay. To quantify the absolute abundance of each unique TCRbeta CDR3 rearrangement, sequence reads were collapsed and filtered. For each sample, productive Simpson clonality was calculated by taking the square root of Simpson's diversity index across productive rearrangements. Here the immuneACCESS table is served through TCRdb, limited to in-frame sequences with V and J called. Missing clones are a known gap in these copies; in checked studies unresolved V genes cover under half, and the rest lacks a known reason. Clone size and the V and J calls come from that table; the DNA yielded D and trimming. Counted in this sample were approximately 160,000 clones; 60% to 85% of them appeared once. The ten largest clonotypes hold around 8.1% of the sample.

For this clone: This receptor's antigen is unknown. No base-level quality is on record; no much larger clone is a single base apart. Distinct nucleotide sequences in the sample also encode this CDR3.

Trimmed from V: 3 bases; trimmed from J: 1 base; junction bases lacking a gene match: 5. Looking up the germline V gene yields CDR1 KGHSH and CDR2 LQKENI. The CDR3 runs 15 amino acids, cysteine and phenylalanine included. Left in the record is the CDR3 DNA by itself, 45 bases read in frame from the first base. The collaborating institutions used their own protocols to collect whole blood in K2EDTA tubes. Collaborator samples were shipped for TCRbeta analysis as frozen whole blood, isolated PBMCs, or DNA extracted from either sample type. Here the chain combines TRBV18 and TRBJ1-1, and TRBD1 matches 7 of the central bases. This sequence was found in a man aged 55 to 70 with acute or convalescent COVID-19. Sequencing input: peripheral blood. The nucleotide sequence reads TGTGCCAGCTCACCCCGTACAGGGGCGAACACTGAAGCTTTCTTT. Its translation reads: CASSPRTGANTEAFF.